The 9 T cell receptor beta chains below all came from one sample that was sequenced in a study of sequential checkpoint blockade in melanoma. Sequenced by immunoSEQ multiplex PCR; TCRdb stores in-frame clones only, minus some. This sample has 25,000 to 30,000 clones, with roughly four fifths found just once. Treatment here: randomized to nivolumab then ipilimumab (arm A) or the reverse (arm B). Source: CD8+ T cells sorted from blood (inferred from file names), taken from a patient given nivolumab and ipilimumab in sequence. The receptor source for this set is a human donor with melanoma.

The genes are TRBV5-4 and TRBJ2-5, with 9 bases identical to TRBD2. The V gene end was trimmed by 2 bases and the J gene end by 2 bases; junction bases not matched to a gene: 4. CDR3 length: 15 amino acids. The V gene's germline CDR1 is SGHNT and CDR2 YYREEE (reference sequence). CDR3 in amino acids: CASSFRTSEQETQYF. The DNA for the CDR3 is TGTGCCAGCAGCTTTCGGACTAGCGAGCAAGAGACCCAGTACTTC.

The chain recombines TRBV20-1 with TRBJ1-2, with D hard to call. Germline values: CDR1 DFQATT, CDR2 SNEGSKA (reference sequence). Trimming took 8 bases from V and 2 from J, leaving 3 bases between them. The CDR3 sequence is 9 residues long. The CDR3 DNA follows: TGCAGTCAGAACTATGGCTACACCTTC. Amino acid sequence: CSQNYGYTF.

The CDR3 loop is CASSSSGTGRSSGTYEQYF. The CDR3 bases are TGTGCCAGCAGCTCATCCGGGACAGGCCGATCTAGCGGGACCTACGAGCAGTACTTC. The chain joins TRBV7-3 to TRBJ2-7; possible D gene TRBD2, 9 bases. Between the trimmed V and J ends, which lost 4 bases and 2 bases, there was a span of 27 bases. This CDR3 is built from 19 residues. Germline V gives CDR1 SGHTA, CDR2 FQGTGA.

The chain joins TRBV9 to TRBJ2-1; 8 bases agree with TRBD2. The length of the CDR3 is 15 residues. Germline lookup yields CDR1 SGDLS and CDR2 YYNGEE. Trimming took 3 bases from V and 4 from J; bases not matched to a gene: 6. This CDR3 is CASSATSAGYNEQFF. For the CDR3, the DNA is TGTGCCAGCAGCGCGACTAGCGCGGGATACAATGAGCAGTTCTTC.

The rearrangement links TRBV18 to TRBJ2-5, with TRBD1 matching over 10 bases. Germline lookup yields CDR1 KGHSH and CDR2 LQKENI. CDR3 length: 16 amino acids. V was clipped by 3 bases and J by 2 bases; unmatched bases: 6. CDR3 DNA sequence: TGTGCCAGCTCACCGTCAGACAGGGGGCTACAAGAGACCCAGTACTTC. Protein: CASSPSDRGLQETQYF.

CDR3 residues: CASSVDRGRDNEQFF. The DNA for the CDR3 is TGTGCCAGCAGCGTAGACAGGGGAAGAGACAATGAGCAGTTCTTC. The chain has TRBV9 and TRBJ2-1; 7 bases are a match to TRBD1. V lost 0 bases, J lost 5 bases, and 5 bases stayed unmatched. The germline V gene encodes CDR1 SGDLS and CDR2 YYNGEE. The CDR3 spans 15 residues.

The V call is TRBV28, the J call TRBJ2-3, with TRBD2 matching 9 bases. Trimming cost V 3 bases and J 3 bases; bases outside gene matches: 13. Germline V lookup: CDR1 MDHEN, CDR2 SYDVKM. The CDR3 loop spans 18 amino acids. The CDR3 spells CASSFTPGPSGITDTQYF. CDR3 nucleotides: TGTGCCAGCAGTTTTACCCCGGGGCCTAGCGGGATAACAGATACGCAGTATTTT.

The count of this clone is one. This chain connects TRBV12-5 to TRBJ2-6; possible D gene TRBD1, 6 bases. Looked up from germline, CDR1 is LGHNT and CDR2 is FRNRAP. The CDR3 has 15 amino acids. V lost 7 bases to trimming and J lost 5 bases, with 15 bases between them. The CDR3 coding sequence is TGTGCTAGTGATTTTCAGGGGTCTCGGGCCAACGTCCTGACTTTC. It specifies CASDFQGSRANVLTF.

This chain links TRBV7-2 with TRBJ2-3; D may be TRBD2 (6 bases). The germline V gene has CDR1 SGHTA and CDR2 FQGNSA. The CDR3 runs to 14 residues. Trimming pared 5 bases from V and 9 bases from J, leaving 18 bases between. CDR3 nucleotides: TGTGCCAGCAGCATTGACCGGGACTGGGAAACGCAGTATTTT. Translated: CASSIDRDWETQYF.